This T cell receptor beta chain stems from a study of human thymus T cells. The CDR3 loop spans 16 amino acids. V was shortened by 2 bases and J by 3 bases, with 17 bases between the two germline ends. The germline V gene encodes CDR1 MGHDK and CDR2 SYGVNS. Resected material from corrective heart surgery provided the thymus tissue analysed. Corrective surgery for congenital heart defects was being performed on the healthy Finnish infants who served as donors. Whole-study results and caveats: Related studies noted strongly shared thymic repertoires across unrelated people. What appeared biased in thymic and blood repertoires was the usage of V and J genes.

To note about this clone: Antigen specificity is unknown.

Using immunoSEQ multiplex PCR, the repertoire was profiled, and TCRdb retains in-frame clones only, with some absent. This table holds roughly 130,000 clones, just under 95% found once. This TCR was sampled from a boy under two years old with a congenital heart defect but otherwise immunologically healthy. Material: thymus tissue. The chain is built from TRBV25-1 and TRBJ2-7, with D possibly called TRBD1 or TRBD2 (5 bases each). CDR3 DNA sequence: TGTGCCAGCAGTGAAAGCCGGGACCCGGGCCACTACGAGCAGTACTTC. The encoded protein is CASSESRDPGHYEQYF.